This T cell receptor (beta chain) was identified in a study of blood T cells in healthy people across ages. This clonotype has a handful of counts. This CDR3 comprises 15 residues. CDR1 SGHTA and CDR2 FQGNSA come from the germline V gene. Trimming stripped 1 base from V and 2 bases from J, with 9 bases between. Primers used in a second PCR of roughly 6 to 12 cycles were a sample-barcoded 5' primer and a J-beta primer mix. TCRdb reanalysed the 5' RACE reads using MiXCR and keeps one entry per CDR3 protein. The profile shows about 1 million distinct CDR3 sequences, over 35% of them singletons. The sample comprised blood. The clonotype was recovered from a woman in her sixties in good health. This sequence joins TRBV7-2 and TRBJ2-1; D is possibly TRBD1 (5 bases). The DNA for the CDR3 is TGTGCCAGCAGCTTAGTACAGGATCCCTACAATGAGCAGTTCTTC. Protein sequence: CASSLVQDPYNEQFF.